Below, 25 T cell receptor beta chains from the same sample are listed, as sequenced in a study of identical twins. TCRdb reanalysed the 5' RACE reads using MiXCR and keeps one entry per CDR3 protein. The data show about 200,000 distinct CDR3 sequences, roughly a tenth seen once. The sequenced sample consisted of memory T cells sorted from blood. The receptor set was obtained from a man aged 50-59 years in good health.

V and J are TRBV21-1 and TRBJ2-4; TRBD2, the table's D call, was not compared with the DNA. TRBV21-1 constitutes a pseudogene. The CDR3 consists of 18 residues. This CDR3 is CASSTTSGRDIAKNIQYF. In nucleotides, the CDR3 is TGTGCCAGCAGCACGACTAGCGGGAGGGACATAGCCAAAAACATTCAGTACTTC.

This clonotype was detected only a few times. V and J are TRBV12-3 or TRBV12-4 and TRBJ2-7; TRBD2 might be the D (6 bases). This CDR3 comprises 12 residues. Trimming shortened V by 11 bases and J by 6 bases, and 17 bases separated the two germline ends. The CDR3 spells CAASRGTGEQYF. In nucleotides, the CDR3 is TGTGCCGCCTCTCGGGGGACCGGCGAGCAGTACTTC.

This clonotype has at least ten counts. The rearrangement joins TRBV12-3 or TRBV12-4 to TRBJ2-1; 11 bases fit TRBD2. With V trimmed by 6 bases and J by 12 bases, 10 bases remained unmatched. The CDR3 runs to 14 residues. The CDR3 DNA sequence: TGTGCCAGCAGCCCTAGCGGGGGGTCCGCCGTGCAGTTCTTC. Protein product: CASSPSGGSAVQFF.

This clonotype was detected only a few times. J is TRBJ2-1 and V is TRBV28; D uncertain. Trimming stripped 3 bases from V and 12 bases from J, with 18 bases between. Germline V CDR1 and CDR2: MDHEN, SYDVKM. The CDR3 is 14 amino acids. The CDR3 sequence is CASSLVSGFIGQFF. The CDR3 DNA is TGTGCCAGCAGTTTGGTATCAGGTTTTATCGGGCAGTTCTTC.

The table lists this clonotype with a few counts. V usage is TRBV6-2 or TRBV6-3 and J usage is TRBJ2-7; a weak D match, TRBD2 (6 bases). The V gene's germline CDR1 is MNHEY and CDR2 SVGEGT. The CDR3 totals 14 residues. V was cut by 11 bases and J by 2 bases, with 19 bases left in between. The DNA of the CDR3 is TGTGCCGGGGGGAGACGTGGACCCCCCTACGAGCAGTACTTC. Its protein product is CAGGRRGPPYEQYF.

The V gene is TRBV5-1, the J gene TRBJ2-3; D may be TRBD1 (6 bases). The V end was cut by 3 bases, the J end by 2 bases, with 13 bases between. The germline V gene encodes CDR1 SGHRS and CDR2 YFSETQ. The CDR3 spans 15 residues. DNA for the CDR3: TGCGCCAGCAGCTGGAGGCAGGGGTACACAGATACGCAGTATTTT. Translation gives CASSWRQGYTDTQYF.

This clonotype turned up a few times. This rearrangement joins TRBV20-1 to TRBJ2-1, with 9 nucleotides matching TRBD2. The length of the CDR3 is 15 residues. V shed 1 base, J shed 7 bases, and the junction held 8 bases outside the gene matches. Per germline, CDR1 DFQATT and CDR2 SNEGSKA (reference sequence). The CDR3, as DNA: TGCAGTGCTAGAGTCCCGCTAGCGGGAAAGAATGAGCAGTTCTTC. Protein product: CSARVPLAGKNEQFF.

The table lists this clonotype with many counts. This sequence joins TRBV6-5 and TRBJ2-1; 9 positions agree with TRBD2. V was pared by 0 bases and J by 0 bases, with 3 bases of the junction left unmatched. The CDR3 extends over 17 amino acids. CDR1 is MNHEY, CDR2 SVGAGI, per germline. The DNA for the CDR3 is TGTGCCAGCAGTTACTCGTTTAGCGGGAGCTCCTACAATGAGCAGTTCTTC. Translated: CASSYSFSGSSYNEQFF.

This clonotype was counted only a few times. This sequence joins TRBV21-1 and TRBJ2-7; TRBD1 is the table's D call, not checked against the DNA. TRBV21-1 counts as a pseudogene. This CDR3 is built from 14 residues. CDR3 nucleotide sequence: TGTGCCACCCGGACGACAGGGCAGCGGTGCGAGCAGTACTTC. Protein: CATRTTGQRCEQYF.

This clonotype was detected ten times or more. A read error may be the cause here, since a much bigger clone is one base away. The rearrangement joins TRBV12-3 or TRBV12-4 to TRBJ2-3; D unresolved. The CDR3 is 15 residues long. This CDR3 reads CASSLDSRHTHTQYF. The CDR3 DNA sequence: TGTGCCAGCAGTTTAGACTCGCGGCACACACATACGCAGTATTTT.

This clonotype was seen only once. A clone one base away is much larger, so this may be a read error. The chain combines TRBV27 with TRBJ2-7; no reliable D call. Germline V gene data show CDR1 as MNHEY and CDR2 as SMNVEV (reference sequence). The CDR3 runs to 13 residues. The CDR3 bases are TGTGCCAGCAGTCCCAGGAGCTCCTACGAGCTGTACTTC. Its translation is CASSPRSSYELYF.

This clonotype occurred many times. The rearrangement joins TRBV5-1 to TRBJ1-1, with 8 bases fitting TRBD1. The CDR3 is made up of 15 amino acids. The V gene end was trimmed by 4 bases and the J gene end by 2 bases; junction bases not matched to a gene: 7. Germline CDR1 SGHRS, CDR2 YFSETQ. Here the CDR3 reads CASSPDGQGNTEAFF. In DNA form, the CDR3 reads TGCGCCAGCAGCCCGGACGGACAGGGAAACACTGAAGCTTTCTTT.

This clonotype occurred many times. CDR3 sequence: CSARDLAGVGDEQFF. The CDR3 DNA is TGCAGTGCTAGAGATCTAGCGGGGGTGGGCGATGAGCAGTTCTTC. This chain links TRBV20-1 with TRBJ2-1, with 10 bases fitting TRBD2. From germline, CDR1 is DFQATT and CDR2 SNEGSKA (reference sequence). The CDR3 covers 15 residues. The V gene end was trimmed by 0 bases and the J gene end by 8 bases; junction bases not matched to a gene: 7.

At least ten counts were recorded for this clonotype. The chain carries TRBV28 and TRBJ2-5, with 8 bases identical to TRBD1. CDR1 is MDHEN and CDR2 is SYDVKM in the germline V gene. V dropped 4 bases and J dropped 0; count of bases not matched to a gene: 4. The CDR3 length is 15 residues. In DNA form, the CDR3 reads TGTGCCAGCAGTTCCCGGGACAGGTACCAAGAGACCCAGTACTTC. This gives the protein CASSSRDRYQETQYF.

This clonotype was seen many times. The V gene is TRBV6-5, the J gene TRBJ1-1; 10 bases agree with TRBD1. Trimming removed 0 bases from V and 13 bases from J; junction bases left unmatched: 11. Germline CDR1 reads MNHEY; CDR2 reads SVGAGI. There are 15 residues in the CDR3. CDR3 nucleotide sequence: TGTGCCAGCAGTTACTCAAAGAGACAGGGGGCGAAAGTTTTCTTT. It codes for CASSYSKRQGAKVFF.

V usage is TRBV6-5 and J usage is TRBJ1-4; a possible D gene is TRBD1 (6 bases). Deletions cut 3 bases from V and 10 bases from J, with 15 bases between. The germline V gene encodes CDR1 MNHEY and CDR2 SVGAGI. The CDR3 is 14 amino acids. The CDR3 loop is CASSYLQGEGKLFF. The CDR3, as DNA: TGTGCCAGCAGTTATCTACAGGGCGAGGGAAAACTGTTTTTT.

The V call is TRBV20-1, the J call TRBJ2-5; D might be TRBD2 (5 bases). Germline lookup yields CDR1 DFQATT and CDR2 SNEGSKA (reference sequence). This CDR3 has 14 residues. The V end lost 0 bases, the J end lost 4 bases, and 12 bases lay between the germline ends. In DNA, the CDR3 is TGCAGTGCTAGAGAGCGAGGGTTTTCAGAGACCCAGTACTTC. The encoded protein is CSARERGFSETQYF.

This chain connects TRBV7-9 to TRBJ2-4, with 15 bases aligning to TRBD2. Unmatched junction bases numbered 8, after V lost 5 bases and J lost 6 bases. CDR1 and CDR2 (germline): SEHNR, FQNEAQ (reference sequence). The CDR3 length is 17 residues. The CDR3 DNA is TGTGCCAGCAGCCCGGGACTAGCGGGAGGTTATGGAAACATTCAGTACTTC. Encoded protein: CASSPGLAGGYGNIQYF.

This clonotype has at least ten counts. The chain has TRBV7-2 and TRBJ2-7; no clear D. Germline assignment: CDR1 SGHTA and CDR2 FQGNSA. CDR3 length equals 15 residues. V was cut by 0 bases and J by 2 bases, with 11 bases left in between. The CDR3 loop is CASSLAYRRTYEQYF. The CDR3 DNA follows: TGTGCCAGCAGCTTAGCGTATCGGCGGACCTACGAGCAGTACTTC.

This clonotype was seen many times. The CDR3 sequence is CASSDPGDRSYEQYF. CDR3 DNA: TGTGCCAGCAGTGATCCCGGGGACAGGAGCTACGAGCAGTACTTC. V gene TRBV25-1 combines with J gene TRBJ2-7; 8 nucleotides agree with TRBD1. From germline, CDR1 is MGHDK and CDR2 SYGVNS. V shed 3 bases and J 3 bases; nucleotides not matched to a gene: 7. The CDR3 spans 15 residues.

The chain recombines TRBV4-2 with TRBJ2-3; D remains unclear. V gave up 0 bases and J gave up 3 bases, with 10 bases separating them. The length of the CDR3 is 15 residues. Germline V CDR1 and CDR2: LGHNA, YNFKEQ. DNA for the CDR3: TGTGCCAGCAGCCAAGATAAGGCCAAAACAGATACGCAGTATTTT. This codes for CASSQDKAKTDTQYF.

This clonotype was counted ten times or more. This CDR3 is CSVRFGELSDQPQHF. CDR3 DNA: TGCAGCGTGAGGTTTGGAGAGTTGTCGGACCAGCCCCAGCATTTT. J is TRBJ1-5 and V is TRBV29-1; D gene ambiguous. Germline V gene data show CDR1 as SQVTM and CDR2 as ANQGSEA. The CDR3 has 15 amino acids. V shed 6 bases and J shed 7 bases, with 22 bases lying between them.

The CDR3 DNA reads TGTGCCAGCAGCGCCGGGACAAGTTATCAGCCCCAGCATTTT. Protein sequence: CASSAGTSYQPQHF. V gene TRBV9 combines with J gene TRBJ1-5; perhaps TRBD1 as D (6 bases). Germline V gene sequence: CDR1 SGDLS, CDR2 YYNGEE. CDR3 length: 14 amino acids. Between the trimmed V and J ends, which lost 3 bases and 5 bases, there was a span of 12 bases.

This clonotype was counted ten times or more. CDR3 loop: CASSPDGSANYGYTF. CDR3 nucleotides: TGTGCCAGCAGCCCGGACGGATCAGCTAACTATGGCTACACCTTC. The chain joins TRBV12-3 or TRBV12-4 to TRBJ1-2; the D is unclear. The CDR3 is 15 residues long. Trimming shortened V by 6 bases and J by 0 bases, and 14 bases separated the two germline ends.

This clonotype was observed a handful of times. The rearrangement joins TRBV5-1 to TRBJ2-5, with 11 bases lining up with TRBD2. The V and J ends lost 4 bases and 2 bases, in that order; junction bases with no gene match: 7. CDR1 and CDR2 from the germline V gene are SGHRS and YFSETQ. The CDR3 has 16 amino acids. The CDR3 here is CASSQRLAGPQETQYF. The DNA of the CDR3 is TGCGCCAGCAGCCAACGACTAGCGGGGCCGCAAGAGACCCAGTACTTC. The whole variable domain, filled in from reference TRBV5-1 and TRBJ2-5, reads KAGVTQTPRYLIKTRGQQVTLSCSPISGHRSVSWYQQTPGQGLQFLFEYFSETQRNKGNFPGRFSGRQFSNSRSEMNVSTLELGDSALYLCASSQRLAGPQETQYFGPGTRLLVL.